These 20 T cell receptor beta chains originate from one sample sequenced in a study of blood T cell repertoires in COVID-19. Data came from immunoSEQ multiplex PCR; TCRdb stores just in-frame clones and leaves some out. The sample has around 60,000 clones; more than 85% are singletons. Input material: peripheral blood. These receptors were taken from a man aged 55 to 70 with acute or convalescent COVID-19.

J is TRBJ1-3 and V is TRBV9, with TRBD1 as a possible D gene (5 bases). From germline, CDR1 is SGDLS and CDR2 YYNGEE. The CDR3 is 18 residues long. Trimming left V 0 bases short and J 6 bases short, with 22 bases between. The CDR3 nucleotides read TGTGCCAGCAGCGTAGCCCCGAGTTTGGGGGGGACGGAAAACACCATATATTTT. This translates into CASSVAPSLGGTENTIYF. The variable domain in full, with the rest retrieved from reference TRBV9 and TRBJ1-3, is DSGVTQTPKHLITATGQRVTLRCSPRSGDLSVYWYQQSLDQGLQFLIQYYNGEERAKGNILERFSAQQFPDLHSELNLSSLELGDSALYFCASSVAPSLGGTENTIYFGEGSWLTVV.

CDR3 loop: CASSPLPRREWETQYF. The CDR3 nucleotides are TGTGCCAGCAGCCCGTTACCACGCAGGGAATGGGAGACCCAGTACTTC. The chain couples TRBV14 to TRBJ2-5, with D maybe TRBD1 (5 bases). The CDR3 extends over 16 amino acids. V lost 4 bases, J lost 5 bases, and 20 bases lay in between. Germline-derived CDR1 and CDR2 are SGHDN and FVKESK.

A few counts support this clone. The V and J genes are TRBV5-4 and TRBJ2-7; 7 bases fit TRBD1. Germline CDR1 and CDR2: SGHNT and YYREEE (reference sequence). The CDR3 loop spans 16 amino acids. With V trimmed by 6 bases and J by 0 bases, 12 bases remained unmatched. CDR3 amino acids: CASTPYGDRSSYEQYF. CDR3 nucleotides: TGTGCCAGCACCCCTTATGGGGACAGAAGCTCCTACGAGCAGTACTTC. Combining the CDR3 with reference TRBV5-4 and TRBJ2-7 gives the whole variable domain ETGVTQSPTHLIKTRGQQVTLRCSSQSGHNTVSWYQQALGQGPQFIFQYYREEENGRGNFPPRFSGLQFPNYSSELNVNALELDDSALYLCASTPYGDRSSYEQYFGPGTRLTVT.

In its sample, this clone was seen once. The CDR3 sequence: CASSIGQGTDTQYF. The CDR3 DNA sequence: TGTGCCAGTAGTATAGGACAAGGCACAGATACGCAGTATTTT. J is TRBJ2-3 and V is TRBV19, with D uncertain. Trimming took 1 base from V and 1 from J, leaving 6 bases between them. The CDR3 runs to 14 residues. The germline gives CDR1 LNHDA, CDR2 SQIVND (reference sequence). Variable domain in full (rest from reference TRBV19 and TRBJ2-3): DGGITQSPKYLFRKEGQNVTLSCEQNLNHDAMYWYRQDPGQGLRLIYYSQIVNDFQKGDIAEGYSVSREKKESFPLTVTSAQKNPTAFYLCASSIGQGTDTQYFGPGTRLTVL.

V usage is TRBV4-1 and J usage is TRBJ1-4; 12 bases agree with TRBD1. The ends lost 3 bases at V and 0 bases at J; junction bases unmatched: 5. This CDR3 region has 18 residues. Per germline, CDR1 MGHRA and CDR2 YSYEKL. DNA for the CDR3: TGCGCCAGCAGCCATCCCGGGACAGGGGGCGCAACTAATGAAAAACTGTTTTTT. Amino acids: CASSHPGTGGATNEKLFF.

The chain's CDR3 is CASSITGDGDQPQHF. CDR3 DNA sequence: TGTGCCAGCAGTATCACAGGGGATGGGGATCAGCCCCAGCATTTT. J is TRBJ1-5 and V is TRBV28; 7 bases match TRBD1. V was pared by 5 bases and J by 5 bases, with 9 bases of the junction left unmatched. The CDR3 extends over 15 amino acids. CDR1 and CDR2 (germline): MDHEN, SYDVKM.

The rearrangement joins TRBV3-1 (or the pseudogene TRBV3-2) to TRBJ1-2; possibly TRBD1 for D (5 bases). The V end was cut by 8 bases, the J end by 2 bases, with 12 bases between. The CDR3 totals 13 residues. In germline, CDR1 is LGHDT, CDR2 YNNKEL (reference sequence). The CDR3 reads CASSGPINYGYTF. The CDR3 DNA sequence: TGTGCCAGCTCAGGGCCCATCAACTATGGCTACACCTTC.

The chain has TRBV6-4 and TRBJ2-7; 8 nucleotides agree with TRBD2. CDR1 and CDR2 from the germline V gene are MRHNA and SNTAGT. Losses at the gene ends were 5 bases for V and 1 base for J; bases not matched to a gene: 7. This CDR3 has 15 amino acids. As DNA, the CDR3 is TGTGCCAGCAGTACAGAAGCGGGAGCGTCCTACGAGCAGTACTTC. Protein: CASSTEAGASYEQYF.

This clone was recorded a few times. The chain carries TRBV4-1 and TRBJ2-7; D perhaps matches TRBD2 (7 bases). Per the germline V gene, CDR1 is MGHRA and CDR2 is YSYEKL. This CDR3 has 15 amino acids. Trimming pared 3 bases from V and 6 bases from J, leaving 18 bases between. The CDR3 DNA follows: TGCGCCAGCAGCCAGGCGGGGGCGGGGACCGGCGAGCAGTACTTC. It codes for CASSQAGAGTGEQYF.

The chain employs TRBV27 and TRBJ1-6, with D unclear. This CDR3 is 13 amino acids long. V lost 0 bases, J lost 8 bases, and 5 bases lay in between. Germline CDR1 and CDR2: MNHEY and SMNVEV (reference sequence). CDR3 nucleotides: TGTGCCAGCAGTTTATCTCAGTATTCACCCCTCCACTTT. The encoded protein is CASSLSQYSPLHF.

V usage is TRBV5-8 and J usage is TRBJ1-5; D gene unclear. V was trimmed by 0 bases and J by 0 bases, leaving 7 bases between them. Germline assignment: CDR1 SGHTS and CDR2 YDEGEE. This CDR3 is 15 amino acids long. The CDR3 region is CASSLGHYSNQPQHF. The CDR3 coding sequence is TGTGCCAGCAGCTTGGGGCATTATAGCAATCAGCCCCAGCATTTT.

This rearrangement joins TRBV30 to TRBJ1-2; 7 positions agree with TRBD1. The V gene's germline CDR1 is GTSNPN and CDR2 SVGIG (reference sequence). The junction had 10 bases not matched to a gene; V was cut back by 5 bases and J by 4 bases. This CDR3 has 14 residues. The CDR3 spells CAWRDRDRLYGYTF. The CDR3 bases are TGTGCCTGGCGGGACCGGGACAGACTCTATGGCTACACCTTC.

This rearrangement joins TRBV5-1 to TRBJ2-2; D gene uncertain. Germline CDR1 SGHRS, CDR2 YFSETQ. V lost 0 bases, J lost 2 bases, and 5 bases lay in between. CDR3 length equals 14 residues. The CDR3 bases are TGCGCCAGCAGCTTGGCACTAAACACCGGGGAGCTGTTTTTT. Translation: CASSLALNTGELFF.

The chain carries TRBV5-4 and TRBJ1-2; D not certain. V was pared by 1 base and J by 2 bases, with 12 bases between. The germline gives CDR1 SGHNT, CDR2 YYREEE (reference sequence). The CDR3 is made up of 15 amino acids. The DNA for the CDR3 is TGTGCCAGCAGCTTGAGGACGTCGGGAAACTATGGCTACACCTTC. It codes for CASSLRTSGNYGYTF.

In DNA, the CDR3 is TGCAGTGCTAGTCGTAGCCTCGCCTACAATGAGCAGTTCTTC. Its protein product is CSASRSLAYNEQFF. V is TRBV20-1 and J is TRBJ2-1, with D unclear. Germline V lookup: CDR1 DFQATT, CDR2 SNEGSKA (reference sequence). V was cut by 3 bases and J by 2 bases, with 11 bases left in between. The CDR3 has 14 amino acids.

The V gene is TRBV3-1 (or the pseudogene TRBV3-2), the J gene TRBJ2-5, with TRBD1 as a possible D gene (8 bases). Germline assignment: CDR1 LGHDT and CDR2 YNNKEL (reference sequence). Between the trimmed V and J ends, which lost 4 bases and 5 bases, there was a span of 17 bases. This CDR3 spans 15 amino acids. The CDR3 region has the DNA TGTGCCAGCAGCCCCGATGACAGGGGAGGGGAGACCCAGTACTTC. Its protein is CASSPDDRGGETQYF.

The chain links TRBV7-9 to TRBJ2-1, with TRBD1 matching over 7 bases. This CDR3 is built from 15 residues. V shed 1 base and J 0 bases; nucleotides not matched to a gene: 0. CDR1 is SEHNR and CDR2 is FQNEAQ in the germline V gene (reference sequence). The CDR3 nucleotides are TGTGCCAGCAGCTTAGGGGACAGCTCCTACAATGAGCAGTTCTTC. It codes for CASSLGDSSYNEQFF.

V usage is TRBV2 and J usage is TRBJ2-7; D not certain. The germline CDR1 and CDR2 sequences are SNHLY and FYNNEI. Trimming pared 4 bases from V and 3 bases from J, leaving 16 bases between. This CDR3 has 15 amino acids. In DNA, the CDR3 is TGTGCCAGCAGTGGGAGTAGCCTCTTAGGCTACGAGCAGTACTTC. Protein sequence: CASSGSSLLGYEQYF. Complete variable domain (other parts from reference TRBV2 and TRBJ2-7): EPEVTQTPSHQVTQMGQEVILRCVPISNHLYFYWYRQILGQKVEFLVSFYNNEISEKSEIFDDQFSVERPDGSNFTLKIRSTKLEDSAMYFCASSGSSLLGYEQYFGPGTRLTVT.

The V and J genes are TRBV7-2 and TRBJ1-5; TRBD1 agrees at 7 bases. Per the germline V gene, CDR1 is SGHTA and CDR2 is FQGNSA. There are 16 residues in the CDR3. With 4 bases clipped from V and 6 bases from J, the junction kept 12 bases outside the gene matches. In DNA form, the CDR3 reads TGTGCCAGCAGCTCCTCCATTCGACAGGGTGTTCAGCCCCAGCATTTT. Its protein product is CASSSSIRQGVQPQHF.

This chain joins TRBV6-6 and TRBJ1-2, with 8 nucleotides matching TRBD1. V was pared by 8 bases and J by 0 bases, with 8 bases of the junction left unmatched. Germline assignment: CDR1 MNHNY and CDR2 SVGAGI (reference sequence). There are 15 residues in the CDR3. CDR3 protein: CASDNGQGPNYGYTF. The CDR3 nucleotides read TGTGCCAGCGACAATGGACAGGGCCCTAACTATGGCTACACCTTC.